The clone carrying this TCR beta chain was seen more than once but under ten times. Its specificity is not known. The sample is drawn from a study of T-cell memory formation after mild COVID-19. Background on the study: Among the donors, TCR clusters were largely specific to each donor. General study points: A second wave of clones peaked on day 37, and their SARS-CoV-2 specificity went unconfirmed.

A 5'RACE reaction primed in the constant segment made cDNA libraries of TCR alpha and TCR beta, and these carried sample barcodes and UMIs. Using its own MiXCR run on the 5' RACE reads, TCRdb lists one record per CDR3 protein. The data contain roughly 160,000 distinct CDR3 sequences, 10% to 15% of them seen just once; the ten biggest clones take up approximately 3.3%. The sequence was collected from a man younger than 35 who had mild COVID-19 (a few samples of this study predate the infection). Cell type and time point are not known. The specimen sequenced was PBMCs or a T cell subset sorted from them (not recorded which).

The chain's CDR3 is CASSLAVSSYNEQFF. Here the CDR3 DNA reads TGTGCCAGCAGCTTGGCAGTGAGCTCCTACAATGAGCAGTTCTTC. The chain employs TRBV5-5 and TRBJ2-1; D unclear. The V end was cut by 0 bases, the J end by 0 bases, with 7 bases between. The CDR3 is 15 amino acids. Per the germline V gene, CDR1 is SGHKS and CDR2 is YYEKEE (reference sequence).